These 28 T cell receptor beta chains share one sample of origin, sequenced in a study of cytomegalovirus exposure and HLA in healthy donors. Vbeta (60) and Jbeta (13) primers were used in the PCR. TCRdb's table, derived via immunoSEQ multiplex PCR, lists solely in-frame clones and lacks some. The specimen's table records fewer than 85,000 clones. The specimen sequenced was PBMCs. The receptor set was obtained from a man aged 50 or older in good health and CMV-seropositive.

The chain uses TRBV29-1 and TRBJ1-1; D might be TRBD1 (5 bases). CDR3 size: 13 residues. Germline V gives CDR1 SQVTM, CDR2 ANQGSEA. Trimming shortened V by 7 bases and J by 4 bases, and 16 bases separated the two germline ends. The CDR3 spells CSGGPGYATEAFF. The CDR3 DNA follows: TGCAGCGGCGGACCAGGGTACGCCACTGAAGCTTTCTTT.

The chain uses TRBV15 and TRBJ1-5, with D uncertain. Trimming removed 2 bases from V and 7 bases from J, with 9 bases in between. CDR1 and CDR2 (germline): LNHNV, YYDKDF (reference sequence). This CDR3 has 13 residues. The CDR3 spells CATSRPGNQPQHF. CDR3 DNA: TGTGCCACCAGCAGACCGGGGAACCAGCCCCAGCATTTT.

This chain links TRBV2 with TRBJ1-2, with 12 bases aligning to TRBD1. Germline CDR1 and CDR2: SNHLY and FYNNEI. The CDR3 extends over 14 amino acids. V was pared by 7 bases and J by 3 bases, with 3 bases of the junction left unmatched. The CDR3 bases are TGTGCCAGCAAGGGGACAGGGGGCGACTATGGCTACACCTTC. It encodes CASKGTGGDYGYTF.

The genes are TRBV5-1 and TRBJ1-4, with 7 bases matching TRBD1. The CDR3 extends over 15 amino acids. Germline values: CDR1 SGHRS, CDR2 YFSETQ. The V and J ends lost 1 base and 7 bases, in that order; junction bases with no gene match: 7. CDR3 nucleotide sequence: TGCGCCAGCAGCTTGTACCCCCAGGGGGGTGAAAAACTGTTTTTT. This codes for CASSLYPQGGEKLFF.

This chain connects TRBV5-1 to TRBJ2-7; TRBD2 matches 7 bases. The CDR3 runs to 15 residues. V lost 5 bases to trimming and J lost 0 bases; unmatched junction nucleotides: 8. Germline CDR1 reads SGHRS; CDR2 reads YFSETQ. The CDR3 sequence is CASRPQGGSSYEQYF. CDR3 in DNA: TGCGCCAGCAGGCCTCAGGGAGGGAGCTCCTACGAGCAGTACTTC. Drawing the rest from reference TRBV5-1 and TRBJ2-7, the complete variable domain is KAGVTQTPRYLIKTRGQQVTLSCSPISGHRSVSWYQQTPGQGLQFLFEYFSETQRNKGNFPGRFSGRQFSNSRSEMNVSTLELGDSALYLCASRPQGGSSYEQYFGPGTRLTVT.

This chain links TRBV9 with TRBJ1-1, with 10 bases lining up with TRBD1. The CDR3 contains 15 residues. V dropped 7 bases and J dropped 6; count of bases not matched to a gene: 12. Germline V gene data show CDR1 as SGDLS and CDR2 as YYNGEE. CDR3 sequence reads: CASSQGDRGTAEAFF. DNA of the CDR3: TGTGCCAGCTCTCAGGGGGACAGGGGAACGGCTGAAGCTTTCTTT. Filled out from reference TRBV9 and TRBJ1-1, the complete variable domain reads DSGVTQTPKHLITATGQRVTLRCSPRSGDLSVYWYQQSLDQGLQFLIQYYNGEERAKGNILERFSAQQFPDLHSELNLSSLELGDSALYFCASSQGDRGTAEAFFGQGTRLTVV.

V and J are TRBV5-1 and TRBJ1-2; the D gene is possibly TRBD1 (5 bases). Germline V gives CDR1 SGHRS, CDR2 YFSETQ. The germline V and J ends were trimmed by 6 bases and 4 bases, with 7 bases remaining between them. CDR3 length equals 11 residues. The CDR3 DNA sequence: TGCGCCAGCACAGACAGCTATGGCTACACCTTC. Amino acid sequence: CASTDSYGYTF. The full variable domain, in which reference TRBV5-1 and TRBJ1-2 provide the parts outside the CDR3, is KAGVTQTPRYLIKTRGQQVTLSCSPISGHRSVSWYQQTPGQGLQFLFEYFSETQRNKGNFPGRFSGRQFSNSRSEMNVSTLELGDSALYLCASTDSYGYTFGSGTRLTVV.

V usage is TRBV9 and J usage is TRBJ1-2; 11 nucleotides line up with TRBD1. After removal of 4 bases from V and 6 bases from J, the junction contained 8 bases not matched to a gene. CDR3 length equals 15 residues. Germline-derived CDR1 and CDR2 are SGDLS and YYNGEE. The CDR3 region is CASSSRGQGVHGYTF. CDR3 DNA sequence: TGTGCCAGCAGCTCAAGGGGACAGGGGGTCCATGGCTACACCTTC.

DNA for the CDR3: TGTGCCAGCAGCGGTTACAGGGGGAACACTGAAGCTTTCTTT. Its translation is CASSGYRGNTEAFF. V is TRBV9 and J is TRBJ1-1; 7 positions agree with TRBD1. Germline lookup yields CDR1 SGDLS and CDR2 YYNGEE. The CDR3 is 14 amino acids. After removal of 3 bases from V and 1 base from J, the junction contained 3 bases not matched to a gene.

The rearrangement links TRBV2 to TRBJ2-5, with D unclear. Between the trimmed V and J ends, which lost 6 bases and 2 bases, there was a span of 4 bases. The germline CDR1 and CDR2 sequences are SNHLY and FYNNEI. The CDR3 is made up of 11 amino acids. The CDR3 spells CASRAQETQYF. For the CDR3, the DNA is TGTGCCAGCAGGGCACAAGAGACCCAGTACTTC.

The chain is built from TRBV10-3 and TRBJ1-6, with 7 nucleotides matching TRBD1. The CDR3 is made up of 16 amino acids. Trimming at V came to 7 bases and at J to 1 base, leaving 7 bases not matched to a gene. Per the germline V gene, CDR1 is ENHRY and CDR2 is SYGVKD. DNA of the CDR3: TGTGCCATCAATCGGCCGGACAGGTCCTATAATTCACCCCTCCACTTT. Protein sequence: CAINRPDRSYNSPLHF.

This rearrangement joins TRBV18 to TRBJ2-5; TRBD2 matches at 10 bases. The ends lost 0 bases at V and 3 bases at J; junction bases unmatched: 1. Germline-derived CDR1 and CDR2 are KGHSH and LQKENI. The CDR3 runs 15 residues. The CDR3 nucleotides read TGTGCCAGCTCACCACCCCTAGCGGGAGAAGAGACCCAGTACTTC. This translates into CASSPPLAGEETQYF.

V gene TRBV6-5 combines with J gene TRBJ2-7; D possibly corresponds to TRBD1 (5 bases). The CDR3 spans 13 residues. Germline-derived CDR1 and CDR2 are MNHEY and SVGAGI. The V and J ends lost 3 bases and 3 bases respectively, with 9 bases between them. The CDR3, as DNA: TGTGCCAGCAGTTATACCCAGGGCTACGAGCAGTACGTC. Translated: CASSYTQGYEQYV.

The J gene is TRBJ2-3, the V gene TRBV9, with a tentative D call TRBD2 (6 bases). V was pared by 3 bases and J by 1 base, with 15 bases between. Germline V gene data show CDR1 as SGDLS and CDR2 as YYNGEE. The CDR3 loop spans 16 amino acids. The DNA of the CDR3 is TGTGCCAGCAGCGCCTACCCCGGGGGAGGCACAGATACGCAGTATTTT. Its protein product is CASSAYPGGGTDTQYF.

As regards this clone: Germline and junction disagree at one end, which may indicate a read error. The chain combines TRBV6-5 with TRBJ2-3; possibly TRBD2 for D (5 bases). This CDR3 has 15 amino acids. Germline V gene lookup returns CDR1 MNHEY and CDR2 SVGAGI. The DNA for the CDR3 is TGTGCCAGCAGTTACTCGAGGGTGCGAGCAGACACGCAGTATTTT. Protein: CASSYSRVRADTQYF.

The chain combines TRBV23-1 with TRBJ2-7, with 7 bases lining up with TRBD2. TRBV23-1 is an ORF for which the function is uncertain. This CDR3 spans 11 amino acids. The CDR3, as DNA: TGCGCCAGCAGTCAACCTTACGGGGAGGGGGTC. It yields the protein CASSQPYGEGV.

The J gene is TRBJ2-7, the V gene TRBV11-2; 7 bases fit TRBD1. This CDR3 is 15 amino acids long. Germline V gene sequence: CDR1 SGHAT, CDR2 FQNNGV. V shed 5 bases and J 0 bases; nucleotides not matched to a gene: 7. The CDR3 DNA follows: TGTGCCAGCAGCCTCCAGACAGGGCGCTCCTACGAGCAGTACTTC. This encodes CASSLQTGRSYEQYF. The full variable domain, in which reference TRBV11-2 and TRBJ2-7 provide the parts outside the CDR3, is EAGVAQSPRYKIIEKRQSVAFWCNPISGHATLYWYQQILGQGPKLLIQFQNNGVVDDSQLPKDRFSAERLKGVDSTLKIQPAKLEDSAVYLCASSLQTGRSYEQYFGPGTRLTVT.

This chain connects TRBV10-3 to TRBJ2-5; D possibly corresponds to TRBD1 (6 bases). The CDR3 contains 15 residues. Germline CDR1 ENHRY, CDR2 SYGVKD. Trimming stripped 3 bases from V and 5 bases from J, with 16 bases between. The CDR3 coding sequence is TGTGCCATCAGTGAAGTTTCGGGGCAGGGGGAGACCCAGTACTTC. It yields the protein CAISEVSGQGETQYF.

The rearrangement uses TRBV2 and TRBJ1-4; 8 nucleotides line up with TRBD1. This CDR3 spans 15 amino acids. CDR1 and CDR2 (germline): SNHLY, FYNNEI. With V trimmed by 7 bases and J by 0 bases, 4 bases remained unmatched. The CDR3 loop is CASKLDRATNEKLFF. In DNA, the CDR3 is TGTGCCAGCAAGCTGGACAGGGCAACTAATGAAAAACTGTTTTTT.

The chain has TRBV25-1 and TRBJ2-1; TRBD2 aligns across 8 bases. The CDR3 runs to 15 residues. Per germline, CDR1 MGHDK and CDR2 SYGVNS. The J segment lost 2 bases and the V segment lost 3 bases, leaving 3 bases of the junction unmatched. The CDR3 loop reads CASSDATSAYNEQFF. The CDR3 nucleotides read TGTGCCAGCAGTGACGCGACTAGCGCCTACAATGAGCAGTTCTTC.

The chain employs TRBV9 and TRBJ2-7; 7 bases align to TRBD1. The CDR3 is 15 amino acids. J was trimmed by 1 base and V by 3 bases; bases with no gene match: 7. Per germline, CDR1 SGDLS and CDR2 YYNGEE. CDR3 residues: CASSGEGAPSYEQYF. CDR3 DNA sequence: TGTGCCAGCAGCGGAGAGGGGGCTCCTTCCTACGAGCAGTACTTC.

DNA for the CDR3: TGTGCCACCCCGGGACTAGCGGGAGTTAATGAGCAGTTCTTC. Translating it yields CATPGLAGVNEQFF. V is TRBV6-1 and J is TRBJ2-1; 14 bases align to TRBD2. The CDR3 is made up of 14 amino acids. Per the germline V gene, CDR1 is MNHNS and CDR2 is SASEGT. V trimming: 10 bases; J trimming: 7 bases; junction bases outside the gene matches: 6.

The rearrangement joins TRBV21-1 to TRBJ2-7; no DNA check was done on the table's D call, TRBD1. TRBV21-1 is classified as a pseudogene. The CDR3 sequence is 13 residues long. As DNA, the CDR3 is TGTGCCAGCAGCACCCTGGACAGGGGAGGGCAGTACGTC. Its translation is CASSTLDRGGQYV.

The chain links TRBV5-1 to TRBJ1-1; no definite D call. Between the trimmed V and J ends, which lost 4 bases and 1 base, there was a span of 14 bases. The CDR3 has 15 residues. The germline gives CDR1 SGHRS, CDR2 YFSETQ. CDR3: CASSPGSLGNTEAFF. The CDR3 DNA reads as TGCGCCAGCAGCCCGGGGTCCCTAGGGAACACTGAAGCTTTCTTT.

This chain joins TRBV10-3 and TRBJ2-2; tentative D call: TRBD2 (5 bases). Germline assignment: CDR1 ENHRY and CDR2 SYGVKD. V was pared by 7 bases and J by 2 bases, with 11 bases between. CDR3 size: 14 residues. The CDR3 DNA sequence: TGTGCCATCAAGAGCGGCCTTAACACCGGGGAGCTGTTTTTT. It codes for CAIKSGLNTGELFF.

The V and J genes are TRBV6-1 and TRBJ2-7; 8 bases map to TRBD1. The CDR3 is made up of 14 amino acids. The V segment lost 7 bases and the J segment 0 bases; nucleotides outside the gene matches: 5. Germline CDR1 and CDR2: MNHNS and SASEGT. For the CDR3, the DNA is TGTGCCAGCAACAAAGACAGGGGCTCCTACGAGCAGTACTTC. It yields the protein CASNKDRGSYEQYF.

V and J are TRBV19 and TRBJ2-3, with 7 bases fitting TRBD2. The V gene's germline CDR1 is LNHDA and CDR2 SQIVND (reference sequence). The CDR3 is made up of 18 amino acids. The CDR3 DNA reads as TGTGACCACAGTAAGTTGGAGGGTCTAGCGGTTAGCACAGATACGCAGTATTTT. Its protein product is CDHSKLEGLAVSTDTQYF.

This chain joins TRBV2 and TRBJ1-5; D ambiguous. Germline CDR1 is SNHLY and CDR2 is FYNNEI. This CDR3 comprises 15 residues. V shed 0 bases and J shed 9 bases, with 15 bases lying between them. DNA for the CDR3: TGTGCCAGCAGTGAAGCGCGTATCGAGAGGAGGCCCCAGCATTTT. Protein sequence: CASSEARIERRPQHF.